These 20 T cell receptor beta chains came from one sample sequenced in a study of blood T cell repertoires in COVID-19. The data were produced by immunoSEQ multiplex PCR, yet TCRdb's version contains in-frame clones alone and is incomplete. The repertoire holds 180,000 or so clones, roughly 84% seen once, with approximately 9.4% in the top ten. The sample consisted of peripheral blood. The receptors stem from an elderly woman with acute or convalescent COVID-19.

The chain couples TRBV6-5 to TRBJ1-1; 10 nucleotides line up with TRBD1. CDR1 MNHEY and CDR2 SVGAGI come from the germline V gene. The CDR3 consists of 16 residues. Trimming removed 0 bases from V and 4 bases from J; junction bases left unmatched: 5. In DNA form, the CDR3 reads TGTGCCAGCAGTTACTCGGGACAGGGGAAGGGCACTGAAGCTTTCTTT. It encodes CASSYSGQGKGTEAFF.

V is TRBV3-1 (or the pseudogene TRBV3-2) and J is TRBJ1-5; possibly TRBD1 for D (5 bases). Deletions cut 2 bases from V and 4 bases from J, with 12 bases between. Germline values: CDR1 LGHDT, CDR2 YNNKEL (reference sequence). The CDR3 is made up of 15 amino acids. The CDR3 loop is CASSQNTDSNQPQHF. Here the CDR3 DNA reads TGTGCCAGCAGCCAAAACACCGACAGTAATCAGCCCCAGCATTTT.

This clone appeared a few times. The chain employs TRBV19 and TRBJ2-7; D uncertain. Germline V gene lookup returns CDR1 LNHDA and CDR2 SQIVND (reference sequence). The CDR3 contains 14 residues. With 3 bases removed from V and 0 bases from J, the gap between germline ends came to 9 bases. DNA of the CDR3: TGTGCCAGTAGTATGGGCAGCACCTCCTACGAGCAGTACTTC. Encoded protein: CASSMGSTSYEQYF.

This rearrangement joins TRBV6-5 to TRBJ2-7; 8 bases are shared with TRBD1. The V segment lost 4 bases and the J segment 0 bases; nucleotides outside the gene matches: 5. This CDR3 is 15 amino acids long. The V gene's germline CDR1 is MNHEY and CDR2 SVGAGI. CDR3 bases: TGTGCCAGCAGTTCCTTACAGGGGGGCTCCTACGAGCAGTACTTC. Amino acids: CASSSLQGGSYEQYF.

This chain uses TRBV18 with TRBJ1-4, with 7 bases that match TRBD1. Germline CDR1 reads KGHSH; CDR2 reads LQKENI. The CDR3 spans 15 residues. After removal of 3 bases from V and 5 bases from J, the junction contained 6 bases not matched to a gene. CDR3 sequence (DNA): TGTGCCAGCTCACCCCGGGACAGCCTGAATGAAAAACTGTTTTTT. Translating it yields CASSPRDSLNEKLFF.

This sequence joins TRBV20-1 and TRBJ2-1, with 10 positions matching TRBD2. CDR1 is DFQATT and CDR2 is SNEGSKA in the germline V gene (reference sequence). The CDR3 is 14 residues long. After removal of 3 bases from V and 4 bases from J, the junction contained 3 bases not matched to a gene. As DNA, the CDR3 is TGCAGTGCTAGTAGGACTAGCGGATACAATGAGCAGTTCTTC. Residues: CSASRTSGYNEQFF.

This chain links TRBV27 with TRBJ1-1; unclear D gene. The CDR3 loop spans 14 amino acids. From germline, CDR1 is MNHEY and CDR2 SMNVEV (reference sequence). V was cut by 3 bases and J by 6 bases, with 14 bases left in between. The CDR3 DNA reads TGTGCCAGCAGTTTGCAGCCCCGGGTCCCTGAAGCTTTCTTT. Translated, it gives CASSLQPRVPEAFF.

V and J are TRBV30 and TRBJ1-6; D perhaps matches TRBD1 (6 bases). Between the trimmed V and J ends, which lost 0 bases and 10 bases, there was a span of 10 bases. This CDR3 contains 13 residues. Looked up from germline, CDR1 is GTSNPN and CDR2 is SVGIG (reference sequence). DNA for the CDR3: TGTGCCTGGAGTGTAGGGGGGGACTCACCCCTCCACTTT. It encodes CAWSVGGDSPLHF.

This clone occurred a few times. This rearrangement joins TRBV10-3 to TRBJ1-2; 9 nucleotides match TRBD1. V was pared by 6 bases and J by 8 bases, with 4 bases of the junction left unmatched. This CDR3 is 12 amino acids long. Germline CDR1 is ENHRY and CDR2 is SYGVKD. CDR3 sequence (DNA): TGTGCCATCAGCGACAGGGGGGCGGGCTACACCTTC. It translates to CAISDRGAGYTF.

V and J are TRBV5-4 and TRBJ2-7; the match to TRBD2 covers 14 bases. Germline V lookup: CDR1 SGHNT, CDR2 YYREEE (reference sequence). This CDR3 is 16 amino acids long. The V and J ends lost 5 bases and 2 bases, in that order; junction bases with no gene match: 6. CDR3 nucleotide sequence: TGTGCCAGCAGTTGGACTAGCGGGGGGTTGGCCTACGAGCAGTACTTC. This gives the protein CASSWTSGGLAYEQYF.

The chain has TRBV6-1 and TRBJ1-2; TRBD1 aligns across 10 bases. The CDR3 sequence is 14 residues long. Germline values: CDR1 MNHNS, CDR2 SASEGT. The trim removed 2 bases at V and 9 bases at J, leaving 6 bases unmatched. The DNA for the CDR3 is TGTGCCAGCAGTGAATTGACAGGGGGCGGGAGCTACACCTTC. This encodes CASSELTGGGSYTF.

The chain has TRBV30 and TRBJ2-7, with 9 bases that match TRBD1. Germline CDR1 is GTSNPN and CDR2 is SVGIG (reference sequence). Losses at the gene ends were 1 base for V and 5 bases for J; bases not matched to a gene: 9. This CDR3 has 15 residues. This CDR3 is CAWSDRGQGTDEQYF. The CDR3 DNA sequence: TGTGCCTGGAGTGACCGCGGACAGGGGACCGACGAGCAGTACTTC.

The chain couples TRBV27 to TRBJ2-7; the D gene is possibly TRBD2 (5 bases). V was trimmed by 6 bases and J by 0 bases, leaving 15 bases between them. Germline V CDR1 and CDR2: MNHEY, SMNVEV (reference sequence). This CDR3 has 15 amino acids. The CDR3 DNA follows: TGTGCCAGCAGGGGGAGTGGGTTAAGCTCCTACGAGCAGTACTTC. This sequence encodes CASRGSGLSSYEQYF.

This clone was seen only a few times. This chain uses TRBV27 with TRBJ1-1; D not resolved. This CDR3 spans 12 amino acids. Germline V gene lookup returns CDR1 MNHEY and CDR2 SMNVEV (reference sequence). Trimming left V 3 bases short and J 11 bases short, with 13 bases between. CDR3 sequence: CASSFRSSPAFF. The CDR3 region has the DNA TGTGCCAGCAGTTTTCGTTCTTCTCCCGCTTTCTTT.

The chain links TRBV19 to TRBJ2-5, with 7 bases that match TRBD1. Looked up from germline, CDR1 is LNHDA and CDR2 is SQIVND (reference sequence). The CDR3 length is 13 residues. Losses at the gene ends were 4 bases for V and 2 bases for J; bases not matched to a gene: 1. The CDR3 sequence is CASSRGQQETQYF. As DNA, the CDR3 is TGTGCCAGTAGTAGGGGACAGCAAGAGACCCAGTACTTC.

The J gene is TRBJ1-6, the V gene TRBV4-2; the D is unclear. This CDR3 comprises 16 residues. V lost 0 bases and J 6 bases, leaving 12 bases between the germline ends. Germline CDR1 is LGHNA and CDR2 is YNFKEQ. The chain's CDR3 is CASSQESGSFNSPLHF. DNA for the CDR3: TGTGCCAGCAGCCAAGAATCGGGTTCGTTTAATTCACCCCTCCACTTT.

The J gene is TRBJ1-3, the V gene TRBV3-1 (or the pseudogene TRBV3-2); no definite D call. V was pared by 1 base and J by 3 bases, with 10 bases between. CDR3 length equals 15 residues. Germline V gives CDR1 LGHDT, CDR2 YNNKEL (reference sequence). CDR3 DNA sequence: TGTGCCAGCAGCCAAGTCGGGGAAAGTGGAAACACCATATATTTT. Translation gives CASSQVGESGNTIYF.

The chain has TRBV12-5 and TRBJ1-4; D is undetermined. Deletions cut 6 bases from V and 5 bases from J, with 13 bases between. The CDR3 loop spans 14 amino acids. Germline V gene sequence: CDR1 LGHNT, CDR2 FRNRAP. The CDR3 here is CASGRGARNEKLFF. CDR3 DNA sequence: TGTGCTAGTGGACGAGGAGCGAGGAATGAAAAACTGTTTTTT.

This clone was seen a handful of times. The rearrangement uses TRBV7-9 and TRBJ2-7; 8 bases align to TRBD2. J was trimmed by 3 bases and V by 5 bases; bases with no gene match: 0. The germline V gene encodes CDR1 SEHNR and CDR2 FQNEAQ (reference sequence). This CDR3 is built from 12 residues. The CDR3 DNA reads as TGTGCCAGCAGCCGGGGGGGCTACGAGCAGTACTTC. Its protein is CASSRGGYEQYF. The full variable domain, in which reference TRBV7-9 and TRBJ2-7 provide the parts outside the CDR3, is DTGVSQNPRHKITKRGQNVTFRCDPISEHNRLYWYRQTLGQGPEFLTYFQNEAQLEKSRLLSDRFSAERPKGSFSTLEIQRTEQGDSAMYLCASSRGGYEQYFGPGTRLTVT.

The gene calls are TRBV24-1 and TRBJ2-1; 7 nucleotides align to TRBD1. CDR3 length: 15 residues. Germline CDR1 KGHDR, CDR2 SFDVKD. After removal of 3 bases from V and 6 bases from J, the junction contained 7 bases not matched to a gene. CDR3 nucleotides: TGTGCCACCAGTGATCCTGGGACAGCGAGCAATGAGCAGTTCTTC. Residues: CATSDPGTASNEQFF.